What follows are 28 T cell receptor beta chains derived from one specimen sequenced in a study of PD-1 blockade in classical Hodgkin lymphoma. Repertoires were generated with immunoSEQ multiplex PCR, while TCRdb's copy carries only in-frame clones and drops some. Of around 91,000 clones in the sample, roughly 79% were seen once. Each patient relapsed following autologous stem cell transplantation, and prior brentuximab vedotin exposure differed. The starting material was peripheral blood mononuclear cells (PBMCs), obtained before the second cycle of nivolumab. The receptors stem from a human donor with classical Hodgkin lymphoma.

To note about this clone: This sample includes further DNA sequences coding for the same CDR3. The gene calls are TRBV7-9 and TRBJ1-2; tentatively, D is TRBD1 (5 bases). Looked up from germline, CDR1 is SEHNR and CDR2 is FQNEAQ (reference sequence). The V end lost 5 bases, the J end lost 0 bases, and 10 bases lay between the germline ends. This CDR3 is 14 amino acids long. The CDR3 sequence is CASSPPGANYGYTF. The CDR3 DNA is TGTGCCAGCAGCCCCCCGGGGGCTAACTATGGCTACACCTTC.

The chain employs TRBV19 and TRBJ2-7, with D perhaps matching TRBD1 (6 bases). The CDR3 runs to 15 residues. V lost 3 bases to trimming and J lost 5 bases, with 17 bases between them. Germline assignment: CDR1 LNHDA and CDR2 SQIVND (reference sequence). Here the CDR3 reads CASSMDANRVHEQYF. As DNA, the CDR3 is TGTGCCAGTAGTATGGACGCTAACAGGGTCCACGAGCAGTACTTC.

Here the CDR3 DNA reads TGCGCCAGCAGCCCCCTAACTAGCGGGGAAGAGACCCAGTACTTC. Amino acid sequence: CASSPLTSGEETQYF. The J gene is TRBJ2-5, the V gene TRBV5-1; 10 bases match TRBD2. This CDR3 contains 15 residues. From germline, CDR1 is SGHRS and CDR2 YFSETQ. J was trimmed by 3 bases and V by 4 bases; bases with no gene match: 6.

The V call is TRBV25-1, the J call TRBJ2-7, with 10 bases lining up with TRBD1. The J segment lost 5 bases and the V segment lost 3 bases, leaving 10 bases of the junction unmatched. CDR1 and CDR2 from the germline V gene are MGHDK and SYGVNS. The CDR3 totals 16 residues. The CDR3 loop is CASSDWQGQGIHEQYF. The CDR3 nucleotides read TGTGCCAGCAGTGACTGGCAGGGACAGGGGATCCACGAGCAGTACTTC.

The chain is built from TRBV29-1 and TRBJ2-7; 8 nucleotides agree with TRBD1. Germline CDR1 and CDR2: SQVTM and ANQGSEA. V trimming: 6 bases; J trimming: 2 bases; junction bases outside the gene matches: 9. The CDR3 covers 14 residues. The CDR3 sequence: CSVFFSDRAYEQYF. The CDR3 nucleotides read TGCAGCGTATTTTTTTCGGACAGGGCCTACGAGCAGTACTTC.

The chain links TRBV15 to TRBJ1-2; no definite D call. V was shortened by 0 bases and J by 3 bases, with 11 bases between the two germline ends. Germline V gives CDR1 LNHNV, CDR2 YYDKDF (reference sequence). CDR3 length: 15 residues. The CDR3 region is CATSRDFDRYYGYTF. CDR3 DNA: TGTGCCACCAGCAGAGATTTTGACCGATACTATGGCTACACCTTC.

The J gene is TRBJ1-1, the V gene TRBV9, with D unclear. There are 13 residues in the CDR3. V was shortened by 0 bases and J by 0 bases, with 3 bases between the two germline ends. Germline V gene lookup returns CDR1 SGDLS and CDR2 YYNGEE. The CDR3 protein is CASSVVVNTEAFF. The CDR3 nucleotides are TGTGCCAGCAGCGTAGTAGTGAACACTGAAGCTTTCTTT.

This rearrangement joins TRBV14 to TRBJ2-2; D is ambiguous. The V end lost 4 bases, the J end lost 5 bases, and 8 bases lay between the germline ends. The CDR3 extends over 13 amino acids. The V gene's germline CDR1 is SGHDN and CDR2 FVKESK. The CDR3 sequence is CASSPRVTGELFF. The CDR3 DNA follows: TGTGCCAGCAGCCCCCGGGTGACCGGGGAGCTGTTTTTT.

The chain is built from TRBV5-1 and TRBJ2-1; possibly TRBD1 for D (5 bases). With 4 bases removed from V and 2 bases from J, the gap between germline ends came to 19 bases. This CDR3 is 17 amino acids long. Germline assignment: CDR1 SGHRS and CDR2 YFSETQ. The CDR3 DNA reads TGCGCCAGCAGCCCTCCCAAGGGGATCCATACCTACAATGAGCAGTTCTTC. Translation gives CASSPPKGIHTYNEQFF.

CDR3 sequence reads: CASSLAGAYEQYF. In nucleotides, the CDR3 is TGTGCCAGCTCACTAGCGGGAGCCTACGAGCAGTACTTC. This chain links TRBV18 with TRBJ2-7, with TRBD2 matching over 9 bases. Germline-derived CDR1 and CDR2 are KGHSH and LQKENI. The trim removed 4 bases at V and 2 bases at J, leaving 0 bases unmatched. The CDR3 sequence is 13 residues long.

The V call is TRBV6-6, the J call TRBJ2-3; D is ambiguous. Germline CDR1 reads MNHNY; CDR2 reads SVGAGI (reference sequence). CDR3 size: 13 residues. V shed 8 bases and J shed 8 bases, with 17 bases lying between them. The CDR3 sequence is CASSQEDVGTQYF. The CDR3 DNA reads as TGTGCCAGCTCCCAGGAAGATGTAGGTACGCAGTATTTT.

The V gene is TRBV6-1, the J gene TRBJ2-5, with unresolved D. V was clipped by 6 bases and J by 4 bases, with 12 bases between them. The CDR3 consists of 13 residues. The germline CDR1 and CDR2 sequences are MNHNS and SASEGT. CDR3 in amino acids: CASSALLGETQYF. The CDR3 nucleotides read TGTGCCAGCAGCGCCCTCTTAGGAGAGACCCAGTACTTC.

In regard to this clone: A read error likely explains this, since a far larger clone differs by one base. The rearrangement links TRBV4-2 to TRBJ1-2, with 9 bases lining up with TRBD1. The CDR3 covers 14 residues. Trimming took 8 bases from V and 6 from J; bases not matched to a gene: 10. Germline V gene data show CDR1 as LGHNA and CDR2 as YNFKEQ. CDR3: CASGPTGGRDGYTF. In DNA form, the CDR3 reads TGTGCCAGCGGCCCAACAGGGGGCCGGGATGGCTACACCTTC.

The rearrangement links TRBV5-1 to TRBJ1-1; 7 bases line up with TRBD1. V trimming: 4 bases; J trimming: 6 bases; junction bases outside the gene matches: 9. Germline-derived CDR1 and CDR2 are SGHRS and YFSETQ. This CDR3 region has 14 residues. CDR3 sequence: CASSGGDRGAEAFF. The CDR3 nucleotides read TGCGCCAGCAGCGGGGGGGACAGAGGCGCTGAAGCTTTCTTT.

This clone has a handful of counts. The chain couples TRBV7-9 to TRBJ2-7; 8 bases line up with TRBD1. The CDR3 runs 14 residues. Trimming took 5 bases from V and 6 from J; bases not matched to a gene: 9. Germline CDR1 is SEHNR and CDR2 is FQNEAQ (reference sequence). The CDR3 loop is CASSPSGTGREQYF. CDR3 bases: TGTGCCAGCAGCCCGTCCGGGACAGGTCGCGAGCAGTACTTC.

The chain has TRBV7-2 and TRBJ1-5; D not resolved. Trimming left V 5 bases short and J 1 base short, with 6 bases between. The V gene's germline CDR1 is SGHTA and CDR2 FQGNSA. The CDR3 is 13 amino acids. This CDR3 reads CASSPDSNQPQHF. DNA for the CDR3: TGTGCCAGCAGCCCCGACAGCAATCAGCCCCAGCATTTT.

The chain has TRBV7-2 and TRBJ2-7; D is undetermined. The ends were cut back, 7 bases at V and 2 bases at J, with 12 bases in the middle. The CDR3 sequence is 13 residues long. Looked up from germline, CDR1 is SGHTA and CDR2 is FQGNSA. CDR3 sequence reads: CASTVSLAYEQYF. CDR3 bases: TGTGCCAGCACCGTCAGTTTGGCCTACGAGCAGTACTTC.

The CDR3 DNA is TGTGCCAGCAGTTTTCAGGGTATCCAGCAAGAGACCCAGTACTTC. Its translation is CASSFQGIQQETQYF. J is TRBJ2-5 and V is TRBV28; TRBD1 might be the D (5 bases). Trimming pared 3 bases from V and 2 bases from J, leaving 13 bases between. CDR1 MDHEN and CDR2 SYDVKM come from the germline V gene. This CDR3 is 15 amino acids long.

The V call is TRBV27, the J call TRBJ2-5; no clear D gene. This CDR3 region has 13 residues. V was cut by 5 bases and J by 5 bases, with 12 bases left in between. Germline-derived CDR1 and CDR2 are MNHEY and SMNVEV (reference sequence). The CDR3 reads CASSPSRTETQYF. The CDR3 DNA sequence: TGTGCCAGCAGTCCCTCCCGGACGGAGACCCAGTACTTC.

The chain combines TRBV5-1 with TRBJ2-5; D perhaps matches TRBD2 (7 bases). Germline CDR1 reads SGHRS; CDR2 reads YFSETQ. Between the trimmed V and J ends, which lost 0 bases and 1 base, there was a span of 13 bases. The CDR3 is 16 residues long. Written as DNA, the CDR3 is TGCGCCAGCAGCTTGGAGGTAGGGGGGGCCCAAGAGACCCAGTACTTC. This translates into CASSLEVGGAQETQYF. Full variable domain (missing parts from reference TRBV5-1 and TRBJ2-5): KAGVTQTPRYLIKTRGQQVTLSCSPISGHRSVSWYQQTPGQGLQFLFEYFSETQRNKGNFPGRFSGRQFSNSRSEMNVSTLELGDSALYLCASSLEVGGAQETQYFGPGTRLLVL.

The chain recombines TRBV4-1 with TRBJ2-5; D may be TRBD1 or TRBD2 (5 bases each). The CDR3 sequence is 18 residues long. Germline lookup yields CDR1 MGHRA and CDR2 YSYEKL. V was shortened by 5 bases and J by 7 bases, with 29 bases between the two germline ends. The DNA of the CDR3 is TGCGCCAGCAGCGCAACCCCGACCAGGGCAACCCTTGGAGGGACCCAGTACTTC. This gives the protein CASSATPTRATLGGTQYF.

The chain has TRBV13 and TRBJ1-2; D call uncertain. Per germline, CDR1 PRHDT and CDR2 FYEKMQ (reference sequence). Trimming left V 2 bases short and J 8 bases short, with 9 bases between. This CDR3 region has 12 residues. The CDR3 bases are TGTGCCAGCAGCTTACCAGGTCTCGGCTACACCTTC. Translation: CASSLPGLGYTF.

The V call is TRBV7-9, the J call TRBJ1-2; the D is unclear. Looked up from germline, CDR1 is SEHNR and CDR2 is FQNEAQ (reference sequence). The CDR3 totals 14 residues. The V end was cut by 2 bases, the J end by 1 base, with 8 bases between. As DNA, the CDR3 is TGTGCCAGCAGCTTACGAGAGCTTAACTATGGCTACACCTTC. This encodes CASSLRELNYGYTF.

The chain carries TRBV5-1 and TRBJ1-1; D ambiguous. The CDR3 has 15 residues. Germline CDR1 and CDR2: SGHRS and YFSETQ. V gave up 0 bases and J gave up 0 bases, with 9 bases separating them. DNA for the CDR3: TGCGCCAGCAGCTTGGCCAGCTCGATGAACACTGAAGCTTTCTTT. Translation: CASSLASSMNTEAFF. The whole variable domain, remainder taken from reference TRBV5-1 and TRBJ1-1, is KAGVTQTPRYLIKTRGQQVTLSCSPISGHRSVSWYQQTPGQGLQFLFEYFSETQRNKGNFPGRFSGRQFSNSRSEMNVSTLELGDSALYLCASSLASSMNTEAFFGQGTRLTVV.

This clone was counted a few times. The chain joins TRBV10-3 to TRBJ2-3; D gene ambiguous. V shed 7 bases and J shed 2 bases, with 4 bases lying between them. CDR3 size: 11 residues. In germline, CDR1 is ENHRY, CDR2 SYGVKD. As DNA, the CDR3 is TGTGCCATCACTGACACAGATACGCAGTATTTT. This gives the protein CAITDTDTQYF.

The chain links TRBV5-1 to TRBJ2-2; D remains ambiguous. V shed 2 bases and J shed 2 bases, with 4 bases lying between them. The CDR3 spans 13 residues. The germline gives CDR1 SGHRS, CDR2 YFSETQ. DNA of the CDR3: TGCGCCAGCAGCTTTGGCAACACCGGGGAGCTGTTTTTT. Translation gives CASSFGNTGELFF.

The rearrangement links TRBV6-6 to TRBJ2-5; TRBD2 agrees at 8 bases. In germline, CDR1 is MNHNY, CDR2 SVGAGI (reference sequence). This CDR3 region has 15 residues. V shed 2 bases, J shed 4 bases, and the junction held 6 bases outside the gene matches. The CDR3 sequence: CASSYGGLAGETQYF. As DNA, the CDR3 is TGTGCCAGCAGTTACGGGGGGCTAGCGGGAGAGACCCAGTACTTC.

This clone was detected once. The chain combines TRBV5-4 with TRBJ2-5; D is possibly TRBD1 or TRBD2 (7 bases each). Germline V gene sequence: CDR1 SGHNT, CDR2 YYREEE (reference sequence). There are 13 residues in the CDR3. Trimming took 5 bases from V and 5 from J, leaving 13 bases between them. The CDR3 DNA sequence: TGTGCCAGCAGTTTCAGGGGGGGGGAGACCCAGTACTTC. The encoded protein is CASSFRGGETQYF.